These 10 T cell receptor beta chains share one sample of origin, sequenced in a study of T-cell reconstitution after alpha-beta-depleted transplantation in children. Unique molecular identifiers were used to barcode this TCRbeta library. TCRdb reanalysed the PCR reads using MiXCR and keeps one entry per CDR3 protein. The sample lists 800,000 to 1,000,000 distinct CDR3 sequences; about 30% were seen once. The sample here was PBMCs, mostly from graft donor cells, taken 360 days after TCRalphabeta/CD19-depleted stem cell transplant. These receptors all stem from a boy under two years old who had a stem cell transplant for SCID, so the T cells may come from the graft donor.

The chain links TRBV11-2 to TRBJ2-5, with a weak D call TRBD2 (7 bases). CDR1 SGHAT and CDR2 FQNNGV come from the germline V gene. This CDR3 is 15 amino acids long. Trimming removed 1 base from V and 4 bases from J, with 13 bases in between. CDR3 DNA: TGTGCCAGCAGCTTAGTCTGGGGGGGGCGAGAGACCCAGTACTTC. Amino acids: CASSLVWGGRETQYF.

In this sample, this clonotype turned up a few times. This chain joins TRBV18 and TRBJ1-1; D is unresolved. Looked up from germline, CDR1 is KGHSH and CDR2 is LQKENI. The CDR3 contains 15 residues. V lost 3 bases to trimming and J lost 0 bases, with 11 bases between them. The CDR3 spells CASSPTRVMNTEAFF. In DNA, the CDR3 is TGTGCCAGCTCACCTACGAGGGTTATGAACACTGAAGCTTTCTTT.

The chain carries TRBV5-5 and TRBJ1-2, with D possibly being TRBD1 (5 bases). The V gene's germline CDR1 is SGHKS and CDR2 YYEKEE (reference sequence). V lost 4 bases, J lost 6 bases, and 16 bases lay in between. CDR3 length equals 14 residues. CDR3 in amino acids: CASSPSGLGNGYTF. CDR3 nucleotides: TGTGCCAGCAGCCCGTCGGGACTTGGCAATGGCTACACCTTC.

The chain recombines TRBV27 with TRBJ2-1, with no clear D. The length of the CDR3 is 15 residues. V lost 2 bases and J lost 5, with 13 bases in between. The V gene's germline CDR1 is MNHEY and CDR2 SMNVEV (reference sequence). The CDR3 DNA is TGTGCCAGCAGTTTACTCCACGGACGCAACAATGAGCAGTTCTTC. It encodes CASSLLHGRNNEQFF.

This rearrangement joins TRBV7-8 to TRBJ2-1; 10 bases agree with TRBD2. The V gene end was trimmed by 2 bases and the J gene end by 15 bases; junction bases not matched to a gene: 13. Germline CDR1 and CDR2: SGHVS and FQNEAQ. CDR3 length equals 15 residues. CDR3 sequence reads: CASSLIAGGLKDLFF. CDR3 sequence (DNA): TGTGCCAGCAGCTTAATAGCGGGGGGCCTCAAAGACTTGTTCTTC.

The table lists this clonotype with a few counts. The genes are TRBV5-1 and TRBJ1-1; D not certain. The germline V and J ends were trimmed by 1 base and 7 bases, with 17 bases remaining between them. Germline values: CDR1 SGHRS, CDR2 YFSETQ. The CDR3 loop spans 15 amino acids. CDR3 residues: CASSLRTYILNEAFF. DNA of the CDR3: TGCGCCAGCAGCTTGAGGACTTACATCTTGAATGAAGCTTTCTTT.

This clonotype has ten or more counts. The V gene is TRBV5-1, the J gene TRBJ2-5; D is unresolved. Germline-derived CDR1 and CDR2 are SGHRS and YFSETQ. The CDR3 sequence is 13 residues long. V lost 4 bases, J lost 2 bases, and 9 bases lay in between. CDR3 bases: TGCGCCAGCAGCCCCGGGCCTCAAGAGACCCAGTACTTC. The encoded protein is CASSPGPQETQYF. Using reference TRBV5-1 and TRBJ2-5 for the parts outside the CDR3, the full variable domain is KAGVTQTPRYLIKTRGQQVTLSCSPISGHRSVSWYQQTPGQGLQFLFEYFSETQRNKGNFPGRFSGRQFSNSRSEMNVSTLELGDSALYLCASSPGPQETQYFGPGTRLLVL.

This chain's CDR3 is CASSQDRGYYEQYF. DNA of the CDR3: TGTGCCAGCAGTCAGGACAGGGGCTACTACGAGCAGTACTTC. This chain links TRBV2 with TRBJ2-7, with TRBD1 matching over 9 bases. The V gene's germline CDR1 is SNHLY and CDR2 FYNNEI. With 5 bases clipped from V and 3 bases from J, the junction kept 5 bases outside the gene matches. This CDR3 spans 14 amino acids.

V is TRBV12-3 or TRBV12-4 and J is TRBJ2-7, with 7 bases lining up with TRBD1. V shed 3 bases, J shed 3 bases, and the junction held 8 bases outside the gene matches. The CDR3 contains 15 residues. CDR3 coding DNA: TGTGCCAGCAGTTTGCGGGCAGGGGGACACTACGAGCAGTACTTC. Translated: CASSLRAGGHYEQYF.

The rearrangement joins TRBV19 to TRBJ1-1, with D possibly TRBD1 on 6 matching bases. The V and J ends lost 3 bases and 3 bases respectively, with 11 bases between them. Germline loops: CDR1 LNHDA, CDR2 SQIVND (reference sequence). The CDR3 is made up of 14 amino acids. CDR3 in amino acids: CASSIYREDTEAFF. The CDR3, as DNA: TGTGCCAGTAGTATCTACAGGGAGGACACTGAAGCTTTCTTT.